Below are 12 T cell receptor beta chains sequenced from a single sample in a study of T cells in Graves' hyperthyroidism and ophthalmopathy. The TCR beta CDR3 regions underwent amplification using RNA transcripts as the source. During a first-round RT-PCR of the TCR CDR3, the HTBI primer set was used. Each CDR3 protein gets one entry after TCRdb re-called the multiplex PCR reads with MiXCR. The table records more than 500,000 distinct CDR3 sequences, 40% to 55% of them present only once. The sequenced sample was peripheral blood or thyroid tissue (not recorded which). These receptors came from an adult woman with Graves' disease, either hyperthyroidism or ophthalmopathy (not recorded which).

This clonotype was observed once. The V and J genes are TRBV25-1 and TRBJ2-5, with a tentative D call TRBD2 (6 bases). CDR3 length: 16 residues. The V end was cut by 4 bases, the J end by 5 bases, with 20 bases between. Germline-derived CDR1 and CDR2 are MGHDK and SYGVNS. The CDR3 loop reads CASSARLGAAGETQYF. The CDR3 bases are TGTGCCAGCAGTGCTAGACTCGGGGCTGCGGGGGAGACCCAGTACTTC.

In this sample, this clonotype turned up many times. The chain employs TRBV6-1 and TRBJ1-6; D possibly corresponds to TRBD1 (6 bases). Trimming left V 0 bases short and J 7 bases short, with 10 bases between. CDR3 length: 15 amino acids. Per germline, CDR1 MNHNS and CDR2 SASEGT. The CDR3 DNA follows: TGTGCCAGCAGTGAAGCCGACAGGAAAAATTCACCCCTCCACTTT. Translating gives CASSEADRKNSPLHF.

The chain has TRBV5-1 and TRBJ2-7, with 11 bases identical to TRBD1. Germline trimming cut 4 bases from V and 6 bases from J; bases unmatched to any gene: 6. Per the germline V gene, CDR1 is SGHRS and CDR2 is YFSETQ. This CDR3 has 14 residues. For the CDR3, the DNA is TGCGCCAGCAGCAACCAAGGGACAGGGGGCGAGCAGTACTTC. This codes for CASSNQGTGGEQYF.

This clonotype has a handful of counts. CDR3: CASRSGTGKDEQYF. The CDR3 coding sequence is TGTGCCAGCAGGTCCGGGACAGGGAAGGACGAGCAGTACTTC. This chain connects TRBV6-6 to TRBJ2-7; 9 bases align to TRBD1. The CDR3 loop spans 14 amino acids. Unmatched junction bases numbered 8, after V lost 6 bases and J lost 5 bases. Germline CDR1 MNHNY, CDR2 SVGAGI (reference sequence).

As concerns this clonotype: Because the CDR3 is missing its conserved closing phenylalanine or tryptophan, this is likely a read error. Because the CDR3's place on the DNA is in doubt, the DNA is left out and the CDR3 is given as listed by TCRdb. This rearrangement joins TRBV7-2 to TRBJ1-2. The CDR3 spans 12 amino acids, including both terminal residues. The germline V gene has CDR1 SGHTA and CDR2 FQGNSA. CDR3 region: CASSQASTAFSL.

V and J are TRBV9 and TRBJ1-6; D not resolved. Germline CDR1 and CDR2: SGDLS and YYNGEE. V lost 3 bases and J 11 bases, leaving 12 bases between the germline ends. The CDR3 extends over 13 amino acids. CDR3 protein: CASSATTSPPLHF. In nucleotides, the CDR3 is TGTGCCAGCAGCGCGACGACAAGCCCACCCCTCCACTTT.

Only a few counts were recorded for this clonotype. The J gene is TRBJ2-5, the V gene TRBV24-1; 7 bases fit TRBD1. In germline, CDR1 is KGHDR, CDR2 SFDVKD. This CDR3 has 13 residues. The V gene end was trimmed by 4 bases and the J gene end by 3 bases; junction bases not matched to a gene: 1. The CDR3 region has the DNA TGTGCCACCAGTGACGGGACAGAAGAGACCCAGTACTTC. It encodes CATSDGTEETQYF.

This clonotype was recorded only once. CDR3 residues: CASSLAGAPNTEAFF. The CDR3 DNA is TGTGCCAGCAGCTTAGCTGGCGCCCCGAACACTGAAGCTTTCTTT. The V and J genes are TRBV7-2 and TRBJ1-1; D is ambiguous. CDR1 SGHTA and CDR2 FQGNSA come from the germline V gene. V was clipped by 0 bases and J by 1 base, with 9 bases between them. The CDR3 runs to 15 residues. Full variable domain (outside the CDR3, taken from reference TRBV7-2 and TRBJ1-1): GAGVSQSPSNKVTEKGKDVELRCDPISGHTALYWYRQSLGQGLEFLIYFQGNSAPDKSGLPSDRFSAERTGGSVSTLTIQRTQQEDSAVYLCASSLAGAPNTEAFFGQGTRLTVV.

The chain uses TRBV9 and TRBJ1-6; D not resolved. CDR1 is SGDLS, CDR2 YYNGEE, per germline. The V end was cut by 2 bases, the J end by 10 bases, with 13 bases between. CDR3 length: 14 residues. The CDR3 DNA reads TGTGCCAGCAGCGTTCGTCCGGGTAGCTCACCCCTCCACTTT. Protein product: CASSVRPGSSPLHF.

The CDR3 here is CSALRQDRNYGYTF. CDR3 DNA: TGCAGTGCTCTTCGACAGGATAGGAACTATGGCTACACCTTC. V is TRBV20-1 and J is TRBJ1-2; D possibly corresponds to TRBD1 (6 bases). CDR1 is DFQATT and CDR2 is SNEGSKA in the germline V gene (reference sequence). Between the trimmed V and J ends, which lost 5 bases and 2 bases, there was a span of 15 bases. This CDR3 has 14 amino acids.

This clonotype showed up many times. The gene calls are TRBV5-4 and TRBJ1-4; 11 bases line up with TRBD1. V was clipped by 3 bases and J by 5 bases; unmatched bases: 3. CDR3 size: 15 residues. Looked up from germline, CDR1 is SGHNT and CDR2 is YYREEE (reference sequence). The CDR3 here is CASSSRDRGNEKLFF. The DNA of the CDR3 is TGTGCCAGCAGCTCCCGGGACAGGGGGAATGAAAAACTGTTTTTT.

The chain has TRBV20-1 and TRBJ1-2; TRBD1 is a possible D gene (6 bases). The CDR3 spans 16 residues. Germline-derived CDR1 and CDR2 are DFQATT and SNEGSKA (reference sequence). Trimming took 3 bases from V and 6 from J, leaving 23 bases between them. CDR3 sequence reads: CSASTRDTSGDDGYTF. CDR3 sequence (DNA): TGCAGTGCTAGTACAAGGGACACTTCCGGGGACGATGGCTACACCTTC.